This TCR beta chain comes out of a study of CD8+CD57+ T cells in acquired aplastic anemia. Whole-study context: Yields of DNA that came from sorted CD4+ and CD8+ cells averaged roughly 3.2 ug. Broader study findings: Around 30 sequences, all CD8+ CDR3, were shared between patients and controls.

All patients picked for sequencing had shown, by flow cytometry, an expansion of CD8+CD57+ cells. On this clonotype itself: Antigen unknown.

Profiling of TCR beta VDJ combinations and CDR3 sequences used genomic DNA as template. TCRdb independently ran MiXCR on the reads; one entry per CDR3 protein. In the table there are around 80,000 distinct CDR3 sequences, 55% to 75% of which are singletons. Specimen: sorted CD4+, CD8+, or CD8+CD57+ T cells (not recorded which) from PBMCs. This clonotype originated in a human donor with aplastic anemia.

This CDR3 is CASSFGPENTEAFF. CDR3 nucleotide sequence: TGTGCCAGCAGCTTTGGCCCAGAGAACACTGAAGCTTTCTTT. V gene TRBV7-9 combines with J gene TRBJ1-1; D is uncertain. The V and J ends lost 3 bases and 1 base respectively, with 9 bases between them. Germline V CDR1 and CDR2: SEHNR, FQNEAQ (reference sequence). The CDR3 covers 14 residues.